This entry lists 26 T cell receptor beta chains sequenced from one sample in a study of blood T cell repertoires in COVID-19. This table comes from immunoSEQ multiplex PCR, and its TCRdb copy is limited to in-frame clones, with some not included. The data hold about 94,000 clones, with roughly 91% observed a single time. Material for sequencing was peripheral blood. These receptors all come from a woman of 80 years or more with acute or convalescent COVID-19.

The chain combines TRBV5-6 with TRBJ2-3, with D maybe TRBD1 (5 bases). Per germline, CDR1 SGHDT and CDR2 YYEEEE. Trimming took off 0 bases at V and 7 bases at J, with 18 bases between the two ends. The CDR3 loop spans 16 amino acids. The CDR3 nucleotides read TGTGCCAGCAGCTTGGGTCTAGAAGGGGTCAAAAATACGCAGTATTTT. Translated: CASSLGLEGVKNTQYF.

This clone was counted a single time. The J gene is TRBJ1-1, the V gene TRBV7-3, with TRBD1 as a possible D gene (5 bases). The CDR3 consists of 13 residues. Trimming pared 5 bases from V and 6 bases from J, leaving 13 bases between. Germline values: CDR1 SGHTA, CDR2 FQGTGA. CDR3 bases: TGTGCCAGCAGCCCTTCGACAGCCTCTGAAGCTTTCTTT. It specifies CASSPSTASEAFF.

V and J are TRBV7-2 and TRBJ2-7; D unresolved. Per germline, CDR1 SGHTA and CDR2 FQGNSA. V was shortened by 4 bases and J by 7 bases, with 8 bases between the two germline ends. The CDR3 spans 11 residues. The CDR3 loop is CASSSEWEQYF. DNA of the CDR3: TGTGCCAGCAGCTCCGAGTGGGAGCAGTACTTC.

The chain couples TRBV5-1 to TRBJ2-5; TRBD2 is a possible D gene (5 bases). Germline V gene sequence: CDR1 SGHRS, CDR2 YFSETQ. The CDR3 runs 16 residues. Trimming removed 1 base at V and 4 bases at J, with 17 bases between. CDR3 residues: CASSLNPSGSGETQYF. The CDR3, as DNA: TGCGCCAGCAGCTTGAACCCCTCGGGATCCGGAGAGACCCAGTACTTC.

This clone was recorded only once. The chain has TRBV6-5 and TRBJ1-6; no definite D call. Germline V CDR1 and CDR2: MNHEY, SVGAGI. Trimming shortened V by 4 bases and J by 7 bases, and 5 bases separated the two germline ends. The CDR3 covers 12 residues. The CDR3 sequence is CASSSLNSPLHF. The DNA for the CDR3 is TGTGCCAGCAGTTCCCTAAATTCACCCCTCCACTTT.

This rearrangement joins TRBV9 to TRBJ2-1; the match to TRBD2 covers 7 bases. Germline V gene data show CDR1 as SGDLS and CDR2 as YYNGEE. J lost 1 base, V lost 2 bases, and 6 bases had no gene match. The CDR3 is made up of 16 amino acids. The DNA of the CDR3 is TGTGCCAGCAGCGTGGGGGGGAGGTGGTCCTACAATGAGCAGTTCTTC. Its translation: CASSVGGRWSYNEQFF.

V is TRBV5-1 and J is TRBJ2-1; D might be TRBD1 (6 bases). The ends were cut back, 4 bases at V and 1 base at J, with 12 bases in the middle. CDR1 and CDR2 (germline): SGHRS, YFSETQ. The CDR3 loop spans 15 amino acids. CDR3: CASSPGQSSYNEQFF. In nucleotides, the CDR3 is TGCGCCAGCAGCCCTGGACAGTCTTCCTACAATGAGCAGTTCTTC.

This rearrangement joins TRBV6-5 to TRBJ1-6; unclear D gene. Germline V gives CDR1 MNHEY, CDR2 SVGAGI. V was shortened by 7 bases and J by 1 base, with 11 bases between the two germline ends. The CDR3 is made up of 15 amino acids. The CDR3 region has the DNA TGTGCCAGCACCCCCCTCGGTTCCTATAATTCACCCCTCCACTTT. This sequence encodes CASTPLGSYNSPLHF.

V is TRBV9 and J is TRBJ2-3; the D gene is possibly TRBD1 (6 bases). The CDR3 extends over 14 amino acids. V gave up 4 bases and J gave up 1 base, with 10 bases separating them. Germline-derived CDR1 and CDR2 are SGDLS and YYNGEE. The CDR3 sequence: CASSSGTRTDTQYF. Here the CDR3 DNA reads TGTGCCAGCAGCTCTGGGACACGCACAGATACGCAGTATTTT.

The chain has TRBV2 and TRBJ1-6; TRBD1 agrees at 7 bases. CDR1 is SNHLY, CDR2 FYNNEI, per germline. The V gene end was trimmed by 5 bases and the J gene end by 8 bases; junction bases not matched to a gene: 9. The CDR3 extends over 15 amino acids. This CDR3 is CASSLRRGGDSPLHF. DNA of the CDR3: TGTGCCAGCAGTCTTCGAAGAGGGGGCGATTCACCCCTCCACTTT.

The chain links TRBV30 to TRBJ1-3; D may be TRBD1 (6 bases). This CDR3 comprises 14 residues. The ends were cut back, 3 bases at V and 1 base at J, with 10 bases in the middle. CDR1 is GTSNPN, CDR2 SVGIG, per germline (reference sequence). The CDR3 region has the DNA TGTGCCTGGAGCAGCAGGGGATCTGGAAACACCATATATTTT. Translating it yields CAWSSRGSGNTIYF.

The V and J genes are TRBV30 and TRBJ1-2; 12 bases agree with TRBD1. V lost 5 bases and J lost 9; bases outside the gene matches: 7. CDR1 and CDR2 from the germline V gene are GTSNPN and SVGIG (reference sequence). The CDR3 loop spans 13 amino acids. The DNA for the CDR3 is TGTGCCTGGCCCGGGACAGGGGGCGTAAGCTACACCTTC. Amino acid sequence: CAWPGTGGVSYTF.

The chain combines TRBV27 with TRBJ2-5, with 7 bases identical to TRBD1. The V and J ends lost 5 bases and 5 bases, in that order; junction bases with no gene match: 14. Germline V CDR1 and CDR2: MNHEY, SMNVEV (reference sequence). The CDR3 spans 16 residues. CDR3 bases: TGTGCCAGCAGTCCTCGGACAGGTGCAAAGCGGGAGACCCAGTACTTC. This encodes CASSPRTGAKRETQYF.

The chain has TRBV6-2 or TRBV6-3 and TRBJ2-3, with 8 nucleotides matching TRBD2. Germline-derived CDR1 and CDR2 are MNHEY and SVGEGT. Unmatched junction bases numbered 3, after V lost 0 bases and J lost 1 base. The CDR3 runs to 16 residues. CDR3 nucleotides: TGTGCCAGCAGTTACTCGAGCGGGAGAGGCACAGATACGCAGTATTTT. It translates to CASSYSSGRGTDTQYF.

The gene calls are TRBV5-1 and TRBJ1-4, with D possibly being TRBD1 (5 bases). Trimming removed 1 base from V and 7 bases from J, with 17 bases in between. Germline V gene sequence: CDR1 SGHRS, CDR2 YFSETQ. The CDR3 is 16 residues long. CDR3 DNA: TGCGCCAGCAGCTTGTCCACAGGTTCCCAGGTTGAAAAACTGTTTTTT. Its protein is CASSLSTGSQVEKLFF. Looking up the rest from reference TRBV5-1 and TRBJ1-4 gives the full variable domain: KAGVTQTPRYLIKTRGQQVTLSCSPISGHRSVSWYQQTPGQGLQFLFEYFSETQRNKGNFPGRFSGRQFSNSRSEMNVSTLELGDSALYLCASSLSTGSQVEKLFFGSGTQLSVL.

The CDR3, as DNA: TGCGCCAGCAGCTTGGGACTGACAGGTGCAGAGGAGACCCAGTACTTC. Amino acid sequence: CASSLGLTGAEETQYF. This chain uses TRBV5-1 with TRBJ2-5; D is perhaps TRBD1 (6 bases). V was shortened by 0 bases and J by 5 bases, with 17 bases between the two germline ends. Per germline, CDR1 SGHRS and CDR2 YFSETQ. This CDR3 is 16 amino acids long.

The chain is built from TRBV5-1 and TRBJ2-7; TRBD1 matches at 9 bases. The germline V gene encodes CDR1 SGHRS and CDR2 YFSETQ. V dropped 0 bases and J dropped 3; count of bases not matched to a gene: 4. The CDR3 covers 15 residues. The CDR3 loop reads CASSLVSGQGYEQYF. The CDR3, as DNA: TGCGCCAGCAGCTTGGTTTCGGGACAGGGCTACGAGCAGTACTTC.

V and J are TRBV7-9 and TRBJ2-1; 14 bases are shared with TRBD2. CDR1 SEHNR and CDR2 FQNEAQ come from the germline V gene (reference sequence). V lost 6 bases, J lost 4 bases, and 5 bases stayed unmatched. This CDR3 has 16 amino acids. The CDR3 sequence is CASRSTSGRDYNEQFF. CDR3 bases: TGTGCCAGCAGGTCGACTAGCGGGAGGGATTACAATGAGCAGTTCTTC.

A single count supports this clone. The chain carries TRBV29-1 and TRBJ1-1; maybe TRBD1 (5 bases). This CDR3 has 14 residues. Germline CDR1 and CDR2: SQVTM and ANQGSEA. V lost 8 bases to trimming and J lost 1 base, with 17 bases between them. The CDR3 DNA sequence: TGCAGCTCAGGATCCGGGGGACCGAACACTGAAGCTTTCTTT. Translated: CSSGSGGPNTEAFF.

The chain couples TRBV5-1 to TRBJ1-2; D might be TRBD1 (6 bases). V was shortened by 0 bases and J by 8 bases, with 11 bases between the two germline ends. Germline V CDR1 and CDR2: SGHRS, YFSETQ. The CDR3 sequence is 13 residues long. The CDR3 DNA follows: TGCGCCAGCAGCTTGGTGCAGGGGCTGGGCTACACCTTC. Residues: CASSLVQGLGYTF.

This clone was observed once. The CDR3 coding sequence is TGTGCCAGCAGCCCCGGACTAGTTGGAGATACGCAGTATTTT. This encodes CASSPGLVGDTQYF. This chain uses TRBV7-2 with TRBJ2-3; 7 bases are a match to TRBD2. With 5 bases clipped from V and 5 bases from J, the junction kept 7 bases outside the gene matches. This CDR3 contains 14 residues. The germline CDR1 and CDR2 sequences are SGHTA and FQGNSA.

This clone was observed a handful of times. The V call is TRBV20-1, the J call TRBJ2-3; D possibly corresponds to TRBD2 (6 bases). Germline V lookup: CDR1 DFQATT, CDR2 SNEGSKA (reference sequence). The CDR3 has 10 residues. Trimming shortened V by 6 bases and J by 6 bases, and 7 bases separated the two germline ends. CDR3 in DNA: TGCAGTGCGGGGGGTGATACGCAGTATTTT. Its protein product is CSAGGDTQYF.

The chain carries TRBV6-2 or TRBV6-3 and TRBJ1-5; 10 bases are a match to TRBD1. Unmatched junction bases numbered 12, after V lost 4 bases and J lost 0 bases. The V gene's germline CDR1 is MNHEY and CDR2 SVGEGT. This CDR3 comprises 19 residues. DNA for the CDR3: TGTGCCAGCAGTTCCGTCCGGGACAGGGGCCTCTATAGCAATCAGCCCCAGCATTTT. It yields the protein CASSSVRDRGLYSNQPQHF.

The V gene is TRBV12-5, the J gene TRBJ1-3; D may be TRBD1 (5 bases). V was pared by 6 bases and J by 4 bases, with 7 bases between. The CDR3 spans 12 residues. The germline gives CDR1 LGHNT, CDR2 FRNRAP. The CDR3 region is CASGTEGNTIYF. DNA for the CDR3: TGTGCTAGTGGGACAGAAGGAAACACCATATATTTT.

This clone was counted a single time. This chain connects TRBV7-9 to TRBJ1-2, with D tentatively TRBD1 (5 bases). Per germline, CDR1 SEHNR and CDR2 FQNEAQ (reference sequence). With 5 bases removed from V and 4 bases from J, the gap between germline ends came to 17 bases. CDR3 length equals 15 residues. The DNA for the CDR3 is TGTGCCAGCAGCGTCCGGGACCTCGGGGGCTATGGCTACACCTTC. This sequence encodes CASSVRDLGGYGYTF.

This chain links TRBV5-6 with TRBJ2-1; D may be TRBD2 (5 bases). CDR3 length: 15 residues. Trimming stripped 4 bases from V and 4 bases from J, with 15 bases between. Germline V gene lookup returns CDR1 SGHDT and CDR2 YYEEEE. Written as DNA, the CDR3 is TGTGCCAGCAGCCCTAGCCCCCGGAAGTACAATGAGCAGTTCTTC. Translated, it gives CASSPSPRKYNEQFF.